The TCR beta chain described here comes from a study of blood T cells in healthy people across ages. Using a J-beta primer mix together with a sample-barcoded 5' primer, a second PCR was run for roughly 7 to 12 cycles. Each cDNA molecule carried a tag from a template-switch adaptor that contained 12 random nucleotides. TCRdb independently ran MiXCR on the 5' RACE reads; one entry per CDR3 protein. Seen here are roughly 900,000 distinct CDR3 sequences, around 28% observed once, and the top ten hold 15% to 20%. This CDR3 has 14 residues. Germline V gene lookup returns CDR1 SGHRS and CDR2 YFSETQ. V lost 2 bases and J lost 6, with 14 bases in between. This clonotype was seen only a few times.

The chain employs TRBV5-1 and TRBJ1-2; D gene unclear. The clonotype comes from a woman older than 75 in good health. What was sequenced was blood. The CDR3 sequence: CASSFSTAKNGYTF. The CDR3, as DNA: TGCGCCAGCAGCTTCTCCACCGCCAAGAATGGCTACACCTTC.